Below, 5 T cell receptor beta chains from the same sample are listed, as sequenced in a study of cytomegalovirus exposure and HLA in healthy donors. The PCR made use of 60 Vbeta and 13 Jbeta primers. Clones were sequenced by immunoSEQ multiplex PCR, and TCRdb holds only the in-frame ones, with some missing. The repertoire has more than 110,000 clones, 73% of them found once; the top ten carry approximately 15%. Sequenced sample: PBMCs. These receptors all come from a human donor in good health.

Turning to this clone: Additional DNA sequences in this sample encode the identical CDR3. V is TRBV4-1 and J is TRBJ1-5, with unresolved D. The CDR3 has 15 amino acids. Per the germline V gene, CDR1 is MGHRA and CDR2 is YSYEKL. The V end was cut by 0 bases, the J end by 0 bases, with 6 bases between. CDR3 protein: CASSQEQYSNQPQHF. DNA for the CDR3: TGCGCCAGCAGCCAAGAACAGTATAGCAATCAGCCCCAGCATTTT.

This chain's CDR3 is CASSYGRVAFF. CDR3 DNA sequence: TGTGCCAGCAGTTACGGGAGGGTTGCTTTCTTT. The chain is built from TRBV6-5 and TRBJ1-1; D uncertain. Germline values: CDR1 MNHEY, CDR2 SVGAGI. Trimming removed 2 bases from V and 11 bases from J, with 9 bases in between. The CDR3 has 11 residues.

The gene calls are TRBV28 and TRBJ1-5; D remains unclear. Germline CDR1 reads MDHEN; CDR2 reads SYDVKM. The CDR3 totals 14 residues. V dropped 6 bases and J dropped 3 bases, with 12 bases sitting between them. The CDR3 loop is CASREWGDNQPQHF. The CDR3, as DNA: TGTGCCAGCAGGGAGTGGGGAGACAATCAGCCCCAGCATTTT.

The chain couples TRBV7-2 to TRBJ2-3, with D hard to call. Germline values: CDR1 SGHTA, CDR2 FQGNSA. V lost 7 bases and J lost 6, with 8 bases in between. The CDR3 length is 11 residues. CDR3 sequence reads: CASTFLDTQYF. The CDR3 nucleotides are TGTGCCAGCACCTTCTTGGATACGCAGTATTTT. Full variable domain (remainder filled in from reference TRBV7-2 and TRBJ2-3): GAGVSQSPSNKVTEKGKDVELRCDPISGHTALYWYRQSLGQGLEFLIYFQGNSAPDKSGLPSDRFSAERTGGSVSTLTIQRTQQEDSAVYLCASTFLDTQYFGPGTRLTVL.

The chain links TRBV6-5 to TRBJ1-6; the D gene is possibly TRBD1 (5 bases). The CDR3 runs to 16 residues. Trimming cost V 0 bases and J 10 bases, with 16 bases left between them. The germline V gene encodes CDR1 MNHEY and CDR2 SVGAGI. The CDR3 DNA sequence: TGTGCCAGCAGTTACTCCTGGGGAGGGGAAAACTCACCCCTCCACTTT. It specifies CASSYSWGGENSPLHF.